This TCR beta chain was obtained from a study of cytomegalovirus exposure and HLA in healthy donors. Overall study: As an earlier analysis found, 150 million to 200 million T cells yielded about 120 million unique TCR beta sequences.

V gave up 3 bases and J gave up 9 bases, with 12 bases separating them. Per the germline V gene, CDR1 is SQVTM and CDR2 is ANQGSEA. This CDR3 has 12 amino acids. Concerning this clone: Its antigen is unidentified.

The PCR made use of 60 Vbeta and 13 Jbeta primers. Produced via immunoSEQ multiplex PCR; TCRdb's table is partial and in-frame only. The sample records 100,000 to 130,000 clones, 77% being singletons. Findings and caveats of the study: Researchers reportedly found TCR beta sequences accurately predicted most subjects' HLA-A and HLA-B alleles.

The clonotype originates from a male donor in good health and CMV-seronegative. Sequencing was done on a sample of PBMCs. The chain recombines TRBV29-1 with TRBJ2-1; D gene unclear. This chain's CDR3 is CSVDPRSAEQFF. In DNA, the CDR3 is TGCAGCGTTGACCCTAGGTCTGCTGAGCAGTTCTTC.